These 26 T cell receptor beta chains share one sample of origin, sequenced in a study of shared clonotypes between healthy human individuals. Only in-frame clones appear in the TCRdb table, and some are missing; sequencing was by immunoSEQ multiplex PCR. Of approximately 980,000 clones listed, roughly 72% are singletons. The sequencing sample was made of memory CD4+ T cells sorted from blood. Subset of the sample: CD45RA-negative fraction. These receptors originate from a man younger than 35 in good health.

This clone was counted between two and nine times. The chain couples TRBV7-2 to TRBJ1-4; TRBD1 aligns across 7 bases. The V gene's germline CDR1 is SGHTA and CDR2 FQGNSA. The CDR3 is made up of 15 amino acids. Germline trimming cut 5 bases from V and 2 bases from J; bases unmatched to any gene: 5. The DNA of the CDR3 is TGTGCCAGCAGCCTTGCGACAGGGACTAATGAAAAACTGTTTTTT. This sequence encodes CASSLATGTNEKLFF. Combining the CDR3 with reference TRBV7-2 and TRBJ1-4 gives the whole variable domain GAGVSQSPSNKVTEKGKDVELRCDPISGHTALYWYRQSLGQGLEFLIYFQGNSAPDKSGLPSDRFSAERTGGSVSTLTIQRTQQEDSAVYLCASSLATGTNEKLFFGSGTQLSVL.

Concerning this clone itself: The same CDR3 can be traced to other DNA sequences in this sample. The chain couples TRBV7-9 to TRBJ2-1; TRBD1 agrees at 9 bases. With V trimmed by 6 bases and J by 6 bases, 9 bases remained unmatched. The CDR3 spans 15 residues. Looked up from germline, CDR1 is SEHNR and CDR2 is FQNEAQ (reference sequence). DNA of the CDR3: TGTGCCAGCAGTTTATCGGGACAGGGTATCAATGAGCAGTTCTTC. Its protein product is CASSLSGQGINEQFF. The whole variable domain, filled in from reference TRBV7-9 and TRBJ2-1, reads DTGVSQNPRHKITKRGQNVTFRCDPISEHNRLYWYRQTLGQGPEFLTYFQNEAQLEKSRLLSDRFSAERPKGSFSTLEIQRTEQGDSAMYLCASSLSGQGINEQFFGPGTRLTVL.

The CDR3 sequence is CASSPGLASLTDTQYF. In DNA, the CDR3 is TGTGCCAGCAGCCCGGGACTAGCTTCTCTCACAGATACGCAGTATTTT. The chain is built from TRBV7-9 and TRBJ2-3, with 9 bases aligning to TRBD2. The CDR3 covers 16 residues. V shed 5 bases, J shed 2 bases, and the junction held 8 bases outside the gene matches. Germline assignment: CDR1 SEHNR and CDR2 FQNEAQ (reference sequence).

This chain uses TRBV30 with TRBJ1-5, with 9 bases lining up with TRBD1. CDR1 GTSNPN and CDR2 SVGIG come from the germline V gene (reference sequence). The CDR3 spans 15 residues. The V and J ends lost 3 bases and 1 base, in that order; junction bases with no gene match: 4. The CDR3 bases are TGTGCCTGGAGGACAGGGGGAGGGAGCAATCAGCCCCAGCATTTT. This encodes CAWRTGGGSNQPQHF. The full variable domain, completed using reference TRBV30 and TRBJ1-5, is SQTIHQWPATLVQPVGSPLSLECTVEGTSNPNLYWYRQAAGRGLQLLFYSVGIGQISSEVPQNLSASRPQDRQFILSSKKLLLSDSGFYLCAWRTGGGSNQPQHFGDGTRLSIL.

The chain has TRBV5-1 and TRBJ2-3; 11 positions match TRBD2. This CDR3 is built from 17 residues. In germline, CDR1 is SGHRS, CDR2 YFSETQ. Losses at the gene ends were 4 bases for V and 1 base for J; bases not matched to a gene: 8. The DNA of the CDR3 is TGCGCCAGCAGCGCCGGGACTAGCGGCCTCGGCACAGATACGCAGTATTTT. Encoded protein: CASSAGTSGLGTDTQYF.

This chain links TRBV28 with TRBJ2-5; 10 bases map to TRBD1. Unmatched junction bases numbered 0, after V lost 0 bases and J lost 2 bases. This CDR3 has 15 residues. Germline-derived CDR1 and CDR2 are MDHEN and SYDVKM. The DNA for the CDR3 is TGTGCCAGCAGTTTATGGGGACAGGGGCAAGAGACCCAGTACTTC. Its translation: CASSLWGQGQETQYF. Filled out from reference TRBV28 and TRBJ2-5, the complete variable domain reads DVKVTQSSRYLVKRTGEKVFLECVQDMDHENMFWYRQDPGLGLRLIYFSYDVKMKEKGDIPEGYSVSREKKERFSLILESASTNQTSMYLCASSLWGQGQETQYFGPGTRLLVL.

This clone occurred many times. This chain links TRBV10-3 with TRBJ1-1; D is ambiguous. Trimming removed 8 bases at V and 0 bases at J, with 13 bases between. This CDR3 spans 14 amino acids. CDR1 is ENHRY and CDR2 is SYGVKD in the germline V gene. Here the CDR3 reads CAIEDPKLNTEAFF. CDR3 coding DNA: TGTGCCATCGAGGATCCCAAGTTGAACACTGAAGCTTTCTTT.

The V call is TRBV7-8, the J call TRBJ1-2; 9 nucleotides align to TRBD1. The V segment lost 0 bases and the J segment 8 bases; nucleotides outside the gene matches: 4. The CDR3 has 14 residues. Germline CDR1 reads SGHVS; CDR2 reads FQNEAQ. The CDR3 loop reads CASSLAGTGSGYTF. As DNA, the CDR3 is TGTGCCAGCAGCTTAGCCGGGACAGGGTCCGGCTACACCTTC.

The chain uses TRBV7-2 and TRBJ1-6; TRBD1 agrees at 8 bases. Trimming at V came to 7 bases and at J to 10 bases, leaving 9 bases not matched to a gene. The germline V gene has CDR1 SGHTA and CDR2 FQGNSA. The CDR3 is made up of 14 amino acids. The CDR3 region is CASKPGTGSSPLHF. In DNA, the CDR3 is TGTGCCAGCAAGCCCGGGACAGGATCATCACCCCTCCACTTT.

The chain recombines TRBV7-8 with TRBJ2-1, with 10 bases lining up with TRBD1. Germline V gene sequence: CDR1 SGHVS, CDR2 FQNEAQ. The CDR3 is 14 amino acids. V lost 1 base and J lost 9; bases outside the gene matches: 3. The CDR3 bases are TGTGCCAGCAGCTTAGACCGGACAGGGGGTGAGCAGTTCTTC. Protein sequence: CASSLDRTGGEQFF. Drawing the rest from reference TRBV7-8 and TRBJ2-1, the complete variable domain is GAGVSQSPRYKVAKRGQDVALRCDPISGHVSLFWYQQALGQGPEFLTYFQNEAQLDKSGLPSDRFFAERPEGSVSTLKIQRTQQEDSAVYLCASSLDRTGGEQFFGPGTRLTVL.

Turning to this clone: Other DNA sequences of this sample code for an identical CDR3. CDR3 in DNA: TGTGCCAGCTCACTCGGGACTGCTGGGGCCAACGTCCTGACTTTC. This gives the protein CASSLGTAGANVLTF. The V and J genes are TRBV18 and TRBJ2-6; tentative D call: TRBD2 (6 bases). Looked up from germline, CDR1 is KGHSH and CDR2 is LQKENI. The V end lost 4 bases, the J end lost 2 bases, and 9 bases lay between the germline ends. CDR3 length: 15 residues.

This clone occurred once. The chain combines TRBV30 with TRBJ1-4; D is undetermined. CDR1 GTSNPN and CDR2 SVGIG come from the germline V gene (reference sequence). V was pared by 3 bases and J by 0 bases, with 14 bases between. This CDR3 has 16 amino acids. In DNA form, the CDR3 reads TGTGCCTGGAGCCCGAAGACGCAGGCAACTAATGAAAAACTGTTTTTT. It encodes CAWSPKTQATNEKLFF.

CDR3 in amino acids: CASSERNRGDTGELFF. In DNA form, the CDR3 reads TGTGCCAGCAGTGAAAGAAACAGGGGTGACACCGGGGAGCTGTTTTTT. This sequence joins TRBV2 and TRBJ2-2, with 7 bases identical to TRBD1. CDR3 length: 16 amino acids. V lost 2 bases, J lost 3 bases, and 6 bases stayed unmatched. Germline V gene sequence: CDR1 SNHLY, CDR2 FYNNEI.

Only a few counts were recorded for this clone. This CDR3 reads CASARELSTGELFF. In nucleotides, the CDR3 is TGTGCCAGCGCTCGAGAACTAAGCACCGGGGAGCTGTTTTTT. The chain combines TRBV7-2 with TRBJ2-2; D not resolved. Germline CDR1 reads SGHTA; CDR2 reads FQGNSA. This CDR3 spans 14 amino acids. Trimming took off 8 bases at V and 4 bases at J, with 14 bases between the two ends.

The chain employs TRBV30 and TRBJ1-5, with a tentative D call TRBD1 (5 bases). Trimming shortened V by 5 bases and J by 0 bases, and 11 bases separated the two germline ends. The CDR3 runs 14 residues. Germline V lookup: CDR1 GTSNPN, CDR2 SVGIG (reference sequence). The CDR3 loop is CAWGGDYSNQPQHF. In DNA, the CDR3 is TGTGCCTGGGGAGGGGATTATAGCAATCAGCCCCAGCATTTT.

The chain combines TRBV11-2 with TRBJ1-4; D gene unclear. This CDR3 is 15 amino acids long. Trimming removed 5 bases at V and 3 bases at J, with 13 bases between. Germline V gene sequence: CDR1 SGHAT, CDR2 FQNNGV. CDR3 region: CASSLQLSSNEKLFF. The CDR3 DNA is TGTGCCAGCAGCCTACAACTCTCCTCTAATGAAAAACTGTTTTTT.

This clone was counted between two and nine times. Other nucleotide sequences in the sample specify the same CDR3. This CDR3 is CASSSDGNTEAFF. Written as DNA, the CDR3 is TGTGCCAGCAGTTCCGACGGTAACACTGAAGCTTTCTTT. The gene calls are TRBV7-3 and TRBJ1-1; the D is unclear. V was clipped by 6 bases and J by 2 bases, with 10 bases between them. Per the germline V gene, CDR1 is SGHTA and CDR2 is FQGTGA. The length of the CDR3 is 13 residues.

This chain uses TRBV7-2 with TRBJ1-5; 10 nucleotides line up with TRBD1. J gave up 6 bases and V 4 bases, and 6 bases lay outside the gene matches. Per germline, CDR1 SGHTA and CDR2 FQGNSA. The CDR3 spans 15 residues. DNA of the CDR3: TGTGCCAGCAGCTCAAGACAGGGGGCTAGTCAGCCCCAGCATTTT. Translated, it gives CASSSRQGASQPQHF.

This clone was counted once. The rearrangement joins TRBV4-1 to TRBJ1-2; 8 positions agree with TRBD1. Germline lookup yields CDR1 MGHRA and CDR2 YSYEKL. This CDR3 has 17 residues. J gave up 0 bases and V 2 bases, and 8 bases lay outside the gene matches. In DNA form, the CDR3 reads TGCGCCAGCAGCCAACCGCCCACAGGGGGAGCTAACTATGGCTACACCTTC. It encodes CASSQPPTGGANYGYTF.

With regard to this clone: The same CDR3 is also encoded by other DNA sequences in this sample. J is TRBJ2-7 and V is TRBV18; 8 nucleotides align to TRBD1. This CDR3 is 15 amino acids long. The J segment lost 3 bases and the V segment lost 2 bases, leaving 6 bases of the junction unmatched. Germline V gene sequence: CDR1 KGHSH, CDR2 LQKENI. The CDR3 sequence: CASSPGETGGYEQYF. CDR3 DNA sequence: TGTGCCAGCTCACCAGGTGAAACAGGGGGCTACGAGCAGTACTTC. The full variable domain, with the rest looked up from reference TRBV18 and TRBJ2-7, is NAGVMQNPRHLVRRRGQEARLRCSPMKGHSHVYWYRQLPEEGLKFMVYLQKENIIDESGMPKERFSAEFPKEGPSILRIQQVVRGDSAAYFCASSPGETGGYEQYFGPGTRLTVT.

The chain couples TRBV6-5 to TRBJ1-2; 8 positions match TRBD1. V shed 2 bases and J 6 bases; nucleotides not matched to a gene: 11. CDR3 length: 16 residues. From germline, CDR1 is MNHEY and CDR2 SVGAGI. The CDR3 bases are TGTGCCAGCAGTTACAGAGGCCCCAGGGGGCTCGATGGCTACACCTTC. Translation gives CASSYRGPRGLDGYTF.

With regard to this clone: The sample holds other DNA sequences that translate to the same CDR3. The rearrangement joins TRBV27 to TRBJ1-5; TRBD1 matches 8 bases. The CDR3 is 14 amino acids. Germline CDR1 MNHEY, CDR2 SMNVEV (reference sequence). After removal of 2 bases from V and 4 bases from J, the junction contained 1 base not matched to a gene. This CDR3 is CASSLRQGNQPQHF. The CDR3 DNA reads as TGTGCCAGCAGTTTACGACAGGGGAATCAGCCCCAGCATTTT.

As to this clone: Possible read error: a much larger clone is one base away. Other DNA sequences of this sample code for an identical CDR3. This sequence joins TRBV29-1 and TRBJ2-7; 7 nucleotides align to TRBD1. CDR3 length equals 16 residues. Germline V CDR1 and CDR2: SQVTM, ANQGSEA. J gave up 0 bases and V 3 bases, and 11 bases lay outside the gene matches. The CDR3: CSVDARGWGSSYEQYF. The CDR3, as DNA: TGCAGCGTTGACGCCAGGGGGTGGGGGAGCTCCTACGAGCAGTACTTC.

The chain couples TRBV6-5 to TRBJ2-5; TRBD2 matches 8 bases. The CDR3 spans 16 residues. From germline, CDR1 is MNHEY and CDR2 SVGAGI. Trimming took 0 bases from V and 3 from J; bases not matched to a gene: 6. In nucleotides, the CDR3 is TGTGCCAGCAGTTACTCTCCAGCGGGGGTGAAAGAGACCCAGTACTTC. The encoded protein is CASSYSPAGVKETQYF.

This clone was seen at least ten times. The rearrangement uses TRBV9 and TRBJ1-3; 8 positions agree with TRBD1. The CDR3 covers 15 residues. CDR1 is SGDLS, CDR2 YYNGEE, per germline. Unmatched junction bases numbered 4, after V lost 2 bases and J lost 3 bases. This chain's CDR3 is CASSVQTGVGNTIYF. CDR3 in DNA: TGTGCCAGCAGCGTGCAGACAGGGGTTGGAAACACCATATATTTT.

This clone has a handful of counts. V and J are TRBV19 and TRBJ1-3; 7 bases are shared with TRBD1. The CDR3 contains 15 residues. CDR1 and CDR2 from the germline V gene are LNHDA and SQIVND (reference sequence). V shed 8 bases and J 0 bases; nucleotides not matched to a gene: 7. The CDR3 bases are TGTGCCAGTTTAAACAGGGGATACTCTGGAAACACCATATATTTT. Translated: CASLNRGYSGNTIYF.